Below, one T cell receptor (beta chain) is given with its context. Recent vaccinations or acute infections were absent in the healthy HIV-negative adult donors. All participating donors were Caucasian adults from Nashville, Tennessee. Germline V gene sequence: CDR1 WNHNN, CDR2 SYGVQD (reference sequence). The V end lost 6 bases, the J end lost 3 bases, and 28 bases lay between the germline ends. This CDR3 is 19 amino acids long. This record comes from a study of shared clonotypes between healthy human individuals. Profiled with immunoSEQ multiplex PCR; TCRdb holds only in-frame clones, not every one. Of around 2.3 million clones listed, 90% to 96% are singletons.

The sequencing sample was made of naive CD4+ T cells sorted from blood. Subset: CD45RA+ positively selected. The source of this sequence is a man aged 18-30 years in good health. The chain employs TRBV10-1 and TRBJ2-3; D possibly corresponds to TRBD2 (6 bases). The CDR3: CASSDQVLLSGPGTDTQYF. DNA of the CDR3: TGCGCCAGCAGCGACCAAGTCCTACTGAGCGGGCCCGGGACAGATACGCAGTATTTT.